This TCR beta chain was recovered during a study of blood T cell repertoires in COVID-19. The age range of participants was about 18 to 100 years, with residence in about 25 US areas. This clone was seen only a few times. As originally analysed: Counts of nucleated cells, estimated from reference gene primer amplification, were obtained. Data came from immunoSEQ multiplex PCR; TCRdb stores just in-frame clones and leaves some out. The DNA gave D and trimming, while V, J and clone size come from that table. The table lists approximately 180,000 clones, more than 70% of them singletons, with 5% to 7.5% in the top ten. V shed 6 bases and J 0 bases; nucleotides not matched to a gene: 7. CDR1 and CDR2 (germline): SQVTM, ANQGSEA. This CDR3 spans 14 amino acids.

The V and J genes are TRBV29-1 and TRBJ1-1, with 7 positions matching TRBD1. This TCR was recovered from a man in his forties or fifties who had recovered from COVID-19. Sequencing used PBMCs or T cells enriched from blood (not recorded which). CDR3 sequence (DNA): TGCAGCGTCCCGACAGGGAGCCTGAACACTGAAGCTTTCTTT. This encodes CSVPTGSLNTEAFF.